This entry describes one T cell receptor beta chain. Here the CDR3 omits its conserved ending phenylalanine or tryptophan, so a read error is the likely source. No DNA is shown, since the ends of the CDR3 on it are uncertain; the CDR3 is the one TCRdb lists. In TCRdb, the multiplex PCR reads were re-called with MiXCR into one record per CDR3 protein. The profile shows 55,000 to 75,000 distinct CDR3 sequences, approximately 45% of them singletons. Germline values: CDR1 MDHEN, CDR2 SYDVKM. Inclusive of both ends, the CDR3 amounts to 11 amino acids. This record comes from a study of breast tumors, draining lymph nodes, adjacent tissues.

The clonotype was recovered from a female donor with breast cancer. Some clones in this sample may be carry-over from other donors' samples. The specimen was breast tumor tissue. This chain uses TRBV28 with TRBJ2-1; the table names TRBD1, a call not compared with the DNA. CDR3 protein: CASSLEGGRST.